In this sample, the clone carrying this T cell receptor beta chain turned up once. What it binds is not known. The junction departs from germline at one end; a sequencing error may be responsible. Stable Graves' hyperthyroidism meant no ophthalmopathy progression within 18 months. Those patients with uncontrolled infection, other autoimmune disease, pregnancy or lactation were excluded. The data were taken from a study of T cells in Graves' hyperthyroidism and ophthalmopathy. Study outcomes and limitations: Ophthalmopathy was model-predicted a median around 6.1 months pre-onset. Most thyroid clonotypes expanded above 0.001 appeared in blood too.

TCR beta CDR3 regions were amplified from RNA transcripts. A first-round RT-PCR of the TCR CDR3 used the HTBI primer set. Each CDR3 protein gets one entry after TCRdb re-called the multiplex PCR reads with MiXCR. This sample has 530,000 or so distinct CDR3 sequences; around 46% occur once, and the top ten carry around 8%. What was sequenced was peripheral blood or thyroid tissue (not recorded which). This clonotype was obtained from a woman aged 18-35 years with Graves' hyperthyroidism.

CDR3 DNA sequence: TGTGCCACGAAAACCGAGACAGACTCGGAAAAACTGTTCTTT. Residues: CATKTETDSEKLFF. The J gene is TRBJ1-4, the V gene TRBV10-3; D may be TRBD1 (5 bases). The CDR3 extends over 14 amino acids. Germline V CDR1 and CDR2: ENHRY, SYGVKD.